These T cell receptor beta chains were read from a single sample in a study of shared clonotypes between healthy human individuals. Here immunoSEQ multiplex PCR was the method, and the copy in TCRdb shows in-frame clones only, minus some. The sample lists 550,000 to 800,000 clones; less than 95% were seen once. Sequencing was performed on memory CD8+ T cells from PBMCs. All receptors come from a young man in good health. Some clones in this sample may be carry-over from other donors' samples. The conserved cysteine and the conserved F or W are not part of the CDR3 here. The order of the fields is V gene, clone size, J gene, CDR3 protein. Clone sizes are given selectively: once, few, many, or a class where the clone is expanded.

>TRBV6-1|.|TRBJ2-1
ASSEAQGLAGPNEQF
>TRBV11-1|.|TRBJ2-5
ASSYRGETQY
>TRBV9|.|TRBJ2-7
ASSVEGTGVGEQY
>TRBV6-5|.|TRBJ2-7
ASSYSPGQGTYEQY
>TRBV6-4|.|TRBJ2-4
ASILVRLAKNIQY
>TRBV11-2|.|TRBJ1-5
ASSLDSGWPQH
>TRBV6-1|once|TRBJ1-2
ASSEGRSYGYT
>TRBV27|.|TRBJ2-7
ASSLKVRTSGRIYEQY
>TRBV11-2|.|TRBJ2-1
ASSSREGAHEQF
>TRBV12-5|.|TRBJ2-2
ASASSNPTGQIGELF
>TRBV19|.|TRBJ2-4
ASSSALENIQY
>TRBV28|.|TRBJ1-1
ASSFEPGQGPTEAF
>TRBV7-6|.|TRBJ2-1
ASSLIAGEVDEQF
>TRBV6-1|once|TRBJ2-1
ASSAYARLAGLYNEQF
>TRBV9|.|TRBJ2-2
ASSDRGRAGELF
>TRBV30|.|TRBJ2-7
AWSVGAGVEQY
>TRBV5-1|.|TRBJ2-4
ASSFPSLAKNIQY
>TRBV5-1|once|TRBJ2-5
ASTLSRGGETQY
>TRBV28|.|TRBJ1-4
ASSLPRTGNEKLF
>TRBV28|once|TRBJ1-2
ASSLTQNYGYT
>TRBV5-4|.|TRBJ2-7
ASSLGQGSYEQY
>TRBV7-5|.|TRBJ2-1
ARSLAVRTSGYNEQF
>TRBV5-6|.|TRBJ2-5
ASSYRAFRETQY
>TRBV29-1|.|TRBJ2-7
SARTSGRRDEQY
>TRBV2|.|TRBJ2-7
ASTSPWAGYEQY
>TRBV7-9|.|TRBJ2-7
ASSAPDGLQSSYEQY
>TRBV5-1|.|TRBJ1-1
ASSLVPLRDDEAF
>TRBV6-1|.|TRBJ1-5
ASLEGKDPNQPQH
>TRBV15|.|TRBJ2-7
ATADRRYEQY
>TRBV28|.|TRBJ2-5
ASSPGATRRETQY
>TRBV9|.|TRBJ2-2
ASGPTGELF
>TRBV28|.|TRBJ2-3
ASSFLAGGPGAGTDTQY
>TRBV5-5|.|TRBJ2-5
ASSSGGPGETQY
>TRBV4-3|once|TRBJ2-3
ASSQDFPRGPLSHTQY
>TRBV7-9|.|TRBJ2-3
ASTMTDTQY
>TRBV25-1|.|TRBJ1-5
ASSASGWGNQPQH
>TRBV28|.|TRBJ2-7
ASRQTFGGFHDEQY
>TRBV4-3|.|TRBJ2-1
ASSPNEMGEGLLGEQF
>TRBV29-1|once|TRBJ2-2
SVAVPGQPGGPYTGELF
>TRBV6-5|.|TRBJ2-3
ASTPRAGSADTQY
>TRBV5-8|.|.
ASSGEGIVYEQY
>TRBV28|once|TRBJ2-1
ASSLWAANEQF
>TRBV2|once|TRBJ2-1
ANELLGGSSYNEQF
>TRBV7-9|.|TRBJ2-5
ASSLTTGPTQETQY
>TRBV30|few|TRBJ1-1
AWSVHGTEAF
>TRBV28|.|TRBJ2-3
ASSPVGGRSTDTQY
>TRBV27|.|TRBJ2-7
ASSPGTLYEQY
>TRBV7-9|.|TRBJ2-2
AINTGIGPGRPSTGELF
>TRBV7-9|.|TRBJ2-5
ASSSRAGAREETQY
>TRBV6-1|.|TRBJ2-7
ASSVRDRGEGEQY
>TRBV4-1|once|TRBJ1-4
ASSPVGGANEKLF
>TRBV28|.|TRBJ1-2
ASSPTPGGIDGYT
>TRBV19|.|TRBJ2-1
ASIYEGQGLTEQF
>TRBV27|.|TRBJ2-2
ASSLAPQAAHTGELF
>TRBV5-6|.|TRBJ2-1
ASSPRFRTSSYNEQF
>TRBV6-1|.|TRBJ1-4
ASSELTDSLNEKLF
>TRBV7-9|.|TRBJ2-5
ASRFDGAWGSTQY
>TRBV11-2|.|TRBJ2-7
ASSRSGQAYEQY
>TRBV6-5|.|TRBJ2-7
ASENYEQY
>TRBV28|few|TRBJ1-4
ASSLIGRSEKLF